Listed here are 32 T cell receptor beta chains from one sample, sequenced in a study of CD8+CD57+ T cells in acquired aplastic anemia (dated by TCRdb to about 2018). Reads for this sample came from an Illumina HiSeq 2000. Genomic DNA was used as template for profiling of TCR beta VDJ combinations and CDR3 sequences. Through fastp at Q25 and MiXCR, TCRdb rebuilt clones from the public reads, retaining in-frame beta chains. Each record represents a unique CDR3 protein, reported with the most common genes and DNA among its rows. This sample comprises about 210,000 distinct CDR3 sequences, approximately 60% of them detected only once. Of the sample, less than 30% falls within the top ten clones. Sequenced material: sorted CD4+, CD8+, or CD8+CD57+ T cells (not recorded which) from PBMCs. The receptor source for this set is a human donor in good health.

The chain carries TRBV5-4 and TRBJ2-2, with D possibly TRBD2 on 6 matching bases. Germline V CDR1 and CDR2: SGHNT, YYREEE (reference sequence). V lost 6 bases, J lost 7 bases, and 22 bases lay in between. The CDR3 extends over 16 amino acids. The CDR3 spells CASTQGLTPTNGELFF. As DNA, the CDR3 is TGTGCCAGCACCCAGGGACTTACCCCTACGAACGGGGAGCTGTTTTTT.

This clonotype came up a few times. The J gene is TRBJ1-2, the V gene TRBV10-3, with no clear D. The CDR3 loop spans 15 amino acids. Germline V gene sequence: CDR1 ENHRY, CDR2 SYGVKD. Trimming took 8 bases from V and 3 from J, leaving 19 bases between them. This chain's CDR3 is CAIRANGSEYYGYTF. DNA for the CDR3: TGTGCCATCCGGGCTAATGGCAGTGAGTACTATGGCTACACCTTC.

This chain uses TRBV12-3 or TRBV12-4 with TRBJ1-3, with a tentative D call TRBD1 (5 bases). The ends were cut back, 6 bases at V and 3 bases at J, with 15 bases in the middle. The CDR3 contains 15 residues. The CDR3 DNA reads TGTGCCAGCAGCCCAGGGCTCGGTATTGGAAACACCATATATTTT. This sequence encodes CASSPGLGIGNTIYF.

V is TRBV19 and J is TRBJ2-1; 11 bases are a match to TRBD2. The V gene's germline CDR1 is LNHDA and CDR2 SQIVND (reference sequence). Unmatched junction bases numbered 4, after V lost 4 bases and J lost 2 bases. This CDR3 has 16 residues. In DNA form, the CDR3 reads TGTGCCAGTAGTACCGGACTAGCGGGCCCCTACAATGAGCAGTTCTTC. This sequence encodes CASSTGLAGPYNEQFF.

CDR3 coding DNA: TGCAGTGCTAGAGATACCCCGGGACAGGGCTACGAGCAGTACTTC. As protein: CSARDTPGQGYEQYF. This rearrangement joins TRBV20-1 to TRBJ2-7; TRBD1 agrees at 9 bases. The germline V gene encodes CDR1 DFQATT and CDR2 SNEGSKA (reference sequence). The CDR3 extends over 15 amino acids. V trimming: 0 bases; J trimming: 3 bases; junction bases outside the gene matches: 6.

The V gene is TRBV7-9, the J gene TRBJ2-1; D not certain. The V and J ends lost 5 bases and 8 bases respectively, with 13 bases between them. There are 13 residues in the CDR3. Germline CDR1 and CDR2: SEHNR and FQNEAQ (reference sequence). CDR3 nucleotides: TGTGCCAGCAGCCCGCAGGTGTTCGATGAGCAGTTCTTC. This codes for CASSPQVFDEQFF.

This clonotype was detected only once. The chain links TRBV7-3 to TRBJ2-1; 9 bases line up with TRBD2. V shed 2 bases and J 4 bases; nucleotides not matched to a gene: 9. Germline CDR1 is SGHTA and CDR2 is FQGTGA. This CDR3 region has 17 residues. CDR3 loop: CASSLGGLRGGYNEQFF. For the CDR3, the DNA is TGTGCCAGCAGCTTAGGGGGGCTGCGGGGGGGTTACAATGAGCAGTTCTTC.

V is TRBV5-4 and J is TRBJ1-6; possible D gene TRBD1, 6 bases. CDR3 length equals 16 residues. Germline CDR1 SGHNT, CDR2 YYREEE (reference sequence). Trimming removed 0 bases at V and 0 bases at J, with 7 bases between. CDR3 amino acids: CASSLEDSSYNSPLHF. The CDR3 bases are TGTGCCAGCAGCTTGGAGGACAGCTCCTATAATTCACCCCTCCACTTT.

The V and J genes are TRBV24-1 and TRBJ1-2; D is uncertain. The germline gives CDR1 KGHDR, CDR2 SFDVKD. With 3 bases removed from V and 8 bases from J, the gap between germline ends came to 12 bases. This CDR3 has 13 residues. CDR3 amino acids: CATSDQTGGGYTF. CDR3 nucleotides: TGTGCCACCAGTGATCAGACCGGCGGGGGCTACACCTTC.

In this sample, this clonotype turned up many times. The rearrangement links TRBV2 to TRBJ2-3; 11 bases agree with TRBD2. The CDR3 extends over 15 amino acids. Germline V lookup: CDR1 SNHLY, CDR2 FYNNEI. The ends lost 6 bases at V and 5 bases at J; junction bases unmatched: 7. The chain's CDR3 is CASRVTSGVEDTQYF. CDR3 DNA sequence: TGTGCCAGCAGGGTGACTAGCGGGGTAGAAGATACGCAGTATTTT.

The chain employs TRBV9 and TRBJ1-6, with D tentatively TRBD1 (5 bases). This CDR3 contains 15 residues. The germline V gene has CDR1 SGDLS and CDR2 YYNGEE. Trimming took off 3 bases at V and 5 bases at J, with 12 bases between the two ends. This CDR3 is CASSARGTDNSPLHF. CDR3 sequence (DNA): TGTGCCAGCAGCGCCAGAGGGACGGATAATTCACCCCTCCACTTT. Supplemented by reference TRBV9 and TRBJ1-6, the full variable domain reads DSGVTQTPKHLITATGQRVTLRCSPRSGDLSVYWYQQSLDQGLQFLIQYYNGEERAKGNILERFSAQQFPDLHSELNLSSLELGDSALYFCASSARGTDNSPLHFGNGTRLTVT.

The rearrangement uses TRBV7-9 and TRBJ1-2; no firm D call. Trimming stripped 1 base from V and 3 bases from J, with 6 bases between. This CDR3 contains 13 residues. Germline loops: CDR1 SEHNR, CDR2 FQNEAQ (reference sequence). In nucleotides, the CDR3 is TGTGCCAGCAGCTTAGGAACGTACTATGGCTACACCTTC. Translation: CASSLGTYYGYTF.

A few counts support this clonotype. The chain recombines TRBV20-1 with TRBJ1-2, with TRBD1 matching 8 bases. There are 15 residues in the CDR3. Per the germline V gene, CDR1 is DFQATT and CDR2 is SNEGSKA (reference sequence). V lost 6 bases to trimming and J lost 7 bases; unmatched junction nucleotides: 16. CDR3 DNA sequence: TGCAGTGCGGAAGCCGACAGGGGCGATCTATTTGGCTACACCTTC. It encodes CSAEADRGDLFGYTF.

This clonotype was observed many times. V gene TRBV20-1 combines with J gene TRBJ2-7; 10 nucleotides line up with TRBD1. J gave up 2 bases and V 1 base, and 17 bases lay outside the gene matches. This CDR3 has 19 amino acids. The germline gives CDR1 DFQATT, CDR2 SNEGSKA (reference sequence). The CDR3 nucleotides read TGCAGTGCTAGAGCCAGCGTTGTGGACAGGGGGATAGAGGCCTACGAGCAGTACTTC. The encoded protein is CSARASVVDRGIEAYEQYF.

The chain links TRBV7-8 to TRBJ1-6, with a possible D match to TRBD1 (5 bases). The V gene lost 1 base and the J gene lost 5 bases, with 9 bases spanning the gap. CDR1 is SGHVS and CDR2 is FQNEAQ in the germline V gene. The CDR3 has 15 amino acids. CDR3 in amino acids: CASSLVGTNNSPLHF. The CDR3 DNA reads TGTGCCAGCAGCTTAGTGGGGACCAATAATTCACCCCTCCACTTT.

This clonotype was detected a few times. The chain is built from TRBV27 and TRBJ1-5; D unclear. This CDR3 comprises 13 residues. CDR1 and CDR2 from the germline V gene are MNHEY and SMNVEV (reference sequence). Trimming left V 4 bases short and J 4 bases short, with 8 bases between. The CDR3 DNA sequence: TGTGCCAGCAGTTATTGGGTAAATCAGCCCCAGCATTTT. This codes for CASSYWVNQPQHF.

The gene calls are TRBV12-3 or TRBV12-4 and TRBJ1-5; 8 bases line up with TRBD1. The ends lost 7 bases at V and 7 bases at J; junction bases unmatched: 6. The CDR3 extends over 13 amino acids. The CDR3 DNA reads TGTGCCAGCATACAGGGGGGAGGGCAGCCCCAGCATTTT. It specifies CASIQGGGQPQHF.

This clonotype has ten or more counts. This sequence joins TRBV6-1 and TRBJ2-2; D unresolved. The germline V gene encodes CDR1 MNHNS and CDR2 SASEGT. There are 13 residues in the CDR3. Trimming removed 1 base from V and 6 bases from J, with 6 bases in between. CDR3 loop: CASSEVDSGELFF. CDR3 bases: TGTGCCAGCAGTGAAGTGGATTCCGGGGAGCTGTTTTTT.

V gene TRBV12-3 or TRBV12-4 combines with J gene TRBJ1-5; 8 bases are a match to TRBD1. This CDR3 is built from 15 residues. V shed 5 bases and J 4 bases; nucleotides not matched to a gene: 7. CDR3 residues: CASSLTGGRNQPQHF. CDR3 DNA: TGTGCCAGCAGTCTCACAGGGGGAAGGAATCAGCCCCAGCATTTT.

The rearrangement uses TRBV9 and TRBJ2-5; D is perhaps TRBD1 (6 bases). CDR1 is SGDLS and CDR2 is YYNGEE in the germline V gene. This CDR3 has 12 amino acids. Trimming left V 0 bases short and J 7 bases short, with 7 bases between. CDR3 in DNA: TGTGCCAGCAGCGTAGAAGGGGGGACCCAGTACTTC. This codes for CASSVEGGTQYF.

This clonotype was counted ten times or more. The V and J genes are TRBV20-1 and TRBJ2-7, with a tentative D call TRBD1 (7 bases). Germline loops: CDR1 DFQATT, CDR2 SNEGSKA (reference sequence). The CDR3 extends over 13 amino acids. Trimming removed 6 bases at V and 3 bases at J, with 15 bases between. The CDR3 region has the DNA TGCAGTGCCTCCGGAGGGGGCATCTACGAGCAGTACTTC. It codes for CSASGGGIYEQYF.

On this clonotype: The junction and the germline gene differ at one end; a read error may be behind it. This chain joins TRBV20-1 and TRBJ2-5; D unresolved. This CDR3 contains 9 residues. Germline CDR1 and CDR2: DFQATT and SNEGSKA (reference sequence). The CDR3 loop reads CSARDYQDF. The DNA for the CDR3 is TGCAGTGCTAGAGATTACCAGGACTTC.

Only one count was recorded for this clonotype. The junction departs from germline at one end; a sequencing error may be responsible. The chain recombines TRBV10-1 with TRBJ2-7; D gene uncertain. The J call may be incorrect, as the DNA end agrees better with TRBJ2-1. Germline values: CDR1 WNHNN, CDR2 SYGVQD (reference sequence). The CDR3 sequence is 17 residues long. This CDR3 is CASSYSISPRDSNEQFF. CDR3 nucleotide sequence: TGTGCCAGCAGTTACTCGATTTCCCCGAGAGACTCCAATGAGCAGTTCTTC.

The rearrangement uses TRBV20-1 and TRBJ2-7; D may be TRBD1 (6 bases). CDR3 size: 12 residues. Germline V gene sequence: CDR1 DFQATT, CDR2 SNEGSKA (reference sequence). Trimming removed 4 bases from V and 7 bases from J, with 14 bases in between. The CDR3: CSATSNREEQYF. CDR3 coding DNA: TGCAGTGCTACCTCCAACAGGGAAGAGCAGTACTTC.

This clonotype was detected many times. V gene TRBV5-6 combines with J gene TRBJ1-4, with 9 nucleotides matching TRBD1. The ends lost 0 bases at V and 8 bases at J; junction bases unmatched: 8. This CDR3 has 16 amino acids. Looked up from germline, CDR1 is SGHDT and CDR2 is YYEEEE. CDR3 sequence reads: CASSLVGQGGEEKLFF. As DNA, the CDR3 is TGTGCCAGCAGCTTGGTGGGACAGGGCGGCGAGGAAAAACTGTTTTTT. The entire variable domain, with the rest obtained from reference TRBV5-6 and TRBJ1-4, is as follows: DAGVTQSPTHLIKTRGQQVTLRCSPKSGHDTVSWYQQALGQGPQFIFQYYEEEERQRGNFPDRFSGHQFPNYSSELNVNALLLGDSALYLCASSLVGQGGEEKLFFGSGTQLSVL.

Only a few counts were recorded for this clonotype. The chain has TRBV6-6 and TRBJ2-7; D unclear. The length of the CDR3 is 13 residues. V was pared by 2 bases and J by 1 base, with 6 bases between. The germline gives CDR1 MNHNY, CDR2 SVGAGI (reference sequence). The CDR3 is CASSYGPSYEQYF. For the CDR3, the DNA is TGTGCCAGCAGTTACGGGCCGTCCTACGAGCAGTACTTC.

The CDR3 is CATRPGLAGGPGETQYF. CDR3 DNA sequence: TGTGCCACACGGCCCGGACTAGCGGGAGGGCCGGGGGAGACCCAGTACTTC. J is TRBJ2-5 and V is TRBV15; 15 bases fit TRBD2. V dropped 9 bases and J dropped 5; count of bases not matched to a gene: 13. The CDR3 consists of 17 residues. Germline CDR1 LNHNV, CDR2 YYDKDF (reference sequence).

The gene calls are TRBV19 and TRBJ1-5; 9 positions agree with TRBD1. Unmatched junction bases numbered 12, after V lost 3 bases and J lost 6 bases. The CDR3 loop spans 17 amino acids. CDR1 and CDR2 (germline): LNHDA, SQIVND (reference sequence). DNA of the CDR3: TGTGCCAGTAGTATCAGTGGGGACAGGGTTCAATTTCAGCCCCAGCATTTT. Amino acid sequence: CASSISGDRVQFQPQHF. Full variable domain (missing parts from reference TRBV19 and TRBJ1-5): DGGITQSPKYLFRKEGQNVTLSCEQNLNHDAMYWYRQDPGQGLRLIYYSQIVNDFQKGDIAEGYSVSREKKESFPLTVTSAQKNPTAFYLCASSISGDRVQFQPQHFGDGTRLSIL.

This clonotype occurred a few times. The rearrangement uses TRBV7-3 and TRBJ2-2; tentative D call: TRBD2 (6 bases). The CDR3 runs 12 residues. The V end was cut by 5 bases, the J end by 8 bases, with 9 bases between. Germline loops: CDR1 SGHTA, CDR2 FQGTGA. The CDR3 sequence: CASSVEGGELFF. The CDR3 coding sequence is TGTGCCAGCAGCGTGGAGGGAGGGGAGCTGTTTTTT.

The genes are TRBV10-3 and TRBJ1-2; TRBD1 aligns across 9 bases. The CDR3 spans 14 residues. CDR1 and CDR2 (germline): ENHRY, SYGVKD. V dropped 0 bases and J dropped 7; count of bases not matched to a gene: 3. Here the CDR3 DNA reads TGTGCCATCAGTGAGTCAGGGACAGGGTTTGGCTACACCTTC. This codes for CAISESGTGFGYTF.

This rearrangement joins TRBV20-1 to TRBJ2-3, with 7 bases lining up with TRBD1. CDR1 and CDR2 from the germline V gene are DFQATT and SNEGSKA (reference sequence). The CDR3 has 15 amino acids. Unmatched junction bases numbered 12, after V lost 1 base and J lost 8 bases. The CDR3 DNA reads TGCAGTGCTAGAGGGACCGGGACAGAAGGTGGTACGCAGTATTTT. Translated: CSARGTGTEGGTQYF.

This clonotype was observed a handful of times. The gene calls are TRBV5-6 and TRBJ2-7, with a tentative D call TRBD1 (5 bases). CDR1 is SGHDT, CDR2 YYEEEE, per germline. Trimming took off 2 bases at V and 4 bases at J, with 19 bases between the two ends. The CDR3 runs to 16 residues. CDR3 protein: CASSFIKDKVRYEQYF. The CDR3, as DNA: TGTGCCAGCAGCTTTATCAAGGACAAAGTCAGGTACGAGCAGTACTTC. Full variable domain (remainder filled in from reference TRBV5-6 and TRBJ2-7): DAGVTQSPTHLIKTRGQQVTLRCSPKSGHDTVSWYQQALGQGPQFIFQYYEEEERQRGNFPDRFSGHQFPNYSSELNVNALLLGDSALYLCASSFIKDKVRYEQYFGPGTRLTVT.